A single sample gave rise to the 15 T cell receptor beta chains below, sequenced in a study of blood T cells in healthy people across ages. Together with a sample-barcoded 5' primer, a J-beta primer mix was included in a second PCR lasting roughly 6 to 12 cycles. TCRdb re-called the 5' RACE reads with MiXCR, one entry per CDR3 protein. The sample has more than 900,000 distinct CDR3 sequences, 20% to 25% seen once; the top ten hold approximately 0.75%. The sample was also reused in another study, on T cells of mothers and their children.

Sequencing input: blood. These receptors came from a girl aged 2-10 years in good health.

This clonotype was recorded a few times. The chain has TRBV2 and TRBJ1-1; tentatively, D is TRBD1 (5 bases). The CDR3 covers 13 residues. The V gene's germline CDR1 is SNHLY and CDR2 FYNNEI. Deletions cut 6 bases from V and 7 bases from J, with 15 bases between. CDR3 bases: TGTGCCAGCAGCGGCCAGGGACCTATTGAAGCTTTCTTT. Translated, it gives CASSGQGPIEAFF.

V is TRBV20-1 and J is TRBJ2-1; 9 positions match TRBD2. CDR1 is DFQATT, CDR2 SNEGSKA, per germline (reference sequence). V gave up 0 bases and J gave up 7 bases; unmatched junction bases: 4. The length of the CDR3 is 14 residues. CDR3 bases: TGCAGTGCTAGAGACAGCGGGGGGTCGAATGAGCAGTTCTTC. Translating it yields CSARDSGGSNEQFF.

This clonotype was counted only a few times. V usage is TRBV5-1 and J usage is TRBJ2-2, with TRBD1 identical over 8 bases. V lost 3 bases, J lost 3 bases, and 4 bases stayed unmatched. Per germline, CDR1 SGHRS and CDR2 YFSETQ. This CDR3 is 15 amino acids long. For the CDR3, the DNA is TGCGCCAGCAGCTGGACAGGGTCGGACACCGGGGAGCTGTTTTTT. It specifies CASSWTGSDTGELFF.

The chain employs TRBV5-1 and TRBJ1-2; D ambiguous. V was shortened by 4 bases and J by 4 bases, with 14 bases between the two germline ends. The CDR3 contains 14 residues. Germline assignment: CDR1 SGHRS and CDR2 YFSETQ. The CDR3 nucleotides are TGCGCCAGCAGCCCTGGACCGCGAGCCTATGGCTACACCTTC. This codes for CASSPGPRAYGYTF.

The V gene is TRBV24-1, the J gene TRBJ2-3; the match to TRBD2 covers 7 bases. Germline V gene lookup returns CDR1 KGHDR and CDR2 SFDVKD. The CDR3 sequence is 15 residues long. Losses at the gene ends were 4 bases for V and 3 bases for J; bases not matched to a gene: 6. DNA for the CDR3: TGTGCCACCAGTGACCCAGGGCGGGGGACAGATACGCAGTATTTT. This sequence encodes CATSDPGRGTDTQYF.

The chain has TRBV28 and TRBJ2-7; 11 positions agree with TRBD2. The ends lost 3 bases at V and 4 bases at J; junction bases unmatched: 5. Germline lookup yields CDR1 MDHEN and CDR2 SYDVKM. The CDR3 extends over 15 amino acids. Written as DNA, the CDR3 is TGTGCCAGCAGTTTCCTAACTAGCGGGAGTTACGAGCAGTACTTC. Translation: CASSFLTSGSYEQYF.

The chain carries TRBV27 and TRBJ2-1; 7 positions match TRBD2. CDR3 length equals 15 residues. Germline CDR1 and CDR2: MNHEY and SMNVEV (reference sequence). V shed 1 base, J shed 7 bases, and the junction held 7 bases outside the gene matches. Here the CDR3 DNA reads TGTGCCAGCAGTTTATTGGGGGAGGGCCAGAATGAGCAGTTCTTC. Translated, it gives CASSLLGEGQNEQFF.

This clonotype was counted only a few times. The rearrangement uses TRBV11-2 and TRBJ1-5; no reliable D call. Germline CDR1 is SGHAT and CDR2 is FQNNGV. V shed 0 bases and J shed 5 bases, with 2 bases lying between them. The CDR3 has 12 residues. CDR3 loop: CASSLDHQPQHF. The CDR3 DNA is TGTGCCAGCAGCTTAGATCATCAGCCCCAGCATTTT.

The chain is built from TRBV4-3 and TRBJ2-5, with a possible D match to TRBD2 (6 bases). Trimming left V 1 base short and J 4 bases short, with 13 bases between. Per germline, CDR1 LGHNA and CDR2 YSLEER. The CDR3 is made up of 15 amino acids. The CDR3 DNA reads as TGCGCCAGCAGCCAAGTTAACGGGGGAGGAGAGACCCAGTACTTC. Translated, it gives CASSQVNGGGETQYF.

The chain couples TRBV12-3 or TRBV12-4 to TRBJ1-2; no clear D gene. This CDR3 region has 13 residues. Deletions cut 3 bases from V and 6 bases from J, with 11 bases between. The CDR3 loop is CASSLDNKDGYTF. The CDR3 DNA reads TGTGCCAGCAGTTTGGATAATAAGGATGGCTACACCTTC.

The CDR3 protein is CASSFTLPYEQYF. The CDR3 DNA is TGTGCCAGCAGTTTTACTCTTCCCTACGAGCAGTACTTC. The chain uses TRBV12-3 or TRBV12-4 and TRBJ2-7; D gene unclear. V gave up 3 bases and J gave up 2 bases, with 8 bases separating them. The CDR3 has 13 residues.

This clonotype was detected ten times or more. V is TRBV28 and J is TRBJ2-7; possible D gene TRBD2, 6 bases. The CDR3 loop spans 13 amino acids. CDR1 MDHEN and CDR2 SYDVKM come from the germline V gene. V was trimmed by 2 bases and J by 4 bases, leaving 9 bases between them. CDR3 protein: CASSLNSGYEQYF. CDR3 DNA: TGTGCCAGCAGTTTAAATAGCGGTTACGAGCAGTACTTC.

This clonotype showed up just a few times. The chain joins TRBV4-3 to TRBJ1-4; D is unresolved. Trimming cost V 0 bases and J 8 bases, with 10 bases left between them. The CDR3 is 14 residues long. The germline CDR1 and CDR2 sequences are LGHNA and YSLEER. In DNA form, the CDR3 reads TGCGCCAGCAGCCAAGATTTGGCGGGGGAAAAACTGTTTTTT. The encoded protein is CASSQDLAGEKLFF.

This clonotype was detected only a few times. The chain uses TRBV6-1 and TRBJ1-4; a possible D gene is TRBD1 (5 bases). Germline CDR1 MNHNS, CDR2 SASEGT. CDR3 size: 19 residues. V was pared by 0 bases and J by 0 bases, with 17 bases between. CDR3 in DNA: TGTGCCAGCAGTGAAGCGCTTCTGAGGTGGGGGGCAACTAATGAAAAACTGTTTTTT. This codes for CASSEALLRWGATNEKLFF.

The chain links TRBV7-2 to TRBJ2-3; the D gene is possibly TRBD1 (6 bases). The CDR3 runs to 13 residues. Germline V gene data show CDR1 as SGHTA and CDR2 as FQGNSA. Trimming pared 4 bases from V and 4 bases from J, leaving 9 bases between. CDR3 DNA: TGTGCCAGCAGCTCCTACAGGGCAGATACGCAGTATTTT. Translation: CASSSYRADTQYF.